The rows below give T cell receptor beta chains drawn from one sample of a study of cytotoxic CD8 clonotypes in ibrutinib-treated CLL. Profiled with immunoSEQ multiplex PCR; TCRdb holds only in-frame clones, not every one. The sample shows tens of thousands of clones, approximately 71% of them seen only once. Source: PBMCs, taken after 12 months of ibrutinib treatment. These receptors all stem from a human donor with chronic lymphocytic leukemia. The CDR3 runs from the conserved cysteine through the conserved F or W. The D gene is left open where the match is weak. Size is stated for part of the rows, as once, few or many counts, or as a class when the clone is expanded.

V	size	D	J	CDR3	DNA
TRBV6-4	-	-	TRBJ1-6	CASSEQKGNSPLHF	TGTGCCAGCAGTGAACAAAAGGGGAATTCACCCCTCCACTTT
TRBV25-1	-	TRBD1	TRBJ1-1	CASRMTGGASEAFF	TGTGCCAGCAGGATGACAGGGGGCGCGTCTGAAGCTTTCTTT
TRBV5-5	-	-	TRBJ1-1	CASSSAGQPNTEAFF	TGTGCCAGCAGCTCCGCGGGACAACCGAACACTGAAGCTTTCTTT
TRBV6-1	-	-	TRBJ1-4	CASSEGVRRNEKLFF	TGTGCCAGCAGTGAAGGGGTCCGGAGGAATGAAAAACTGTTTTTT
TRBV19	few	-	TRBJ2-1	CASSIGLKWDTNNEQFF	TGTGCCAGTAGTATAGGATTAAAGTGGGACACTAACAATGAGCAGTTCTTC
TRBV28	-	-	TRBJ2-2	CASSRNTGELFF	TGTGCCAGCAGCAGGAACACCGGGGAGCTGTTTTTT
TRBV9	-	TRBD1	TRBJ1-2	CASSVGQGLFHGYTF	TGTGCCAGCAGCGTAGGACAGGGGCTATTCCACGGCTACACCTTC
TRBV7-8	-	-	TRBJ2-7	CASSDTTPSYEQYF	TGTGCCAGCAGCGATACGACACCTTCCTACGAGCAGTACTTC
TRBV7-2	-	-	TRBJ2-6	CASSPVFGSGANVLTF	TGTGCCAGCAGCCCCGTCTTCGGGTCTGGGGCCAACGTCCTGACTTTC
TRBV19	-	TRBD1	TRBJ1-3	CASTGTGRSGNTIYF	TGTGCCAGCACCGGGACAGGGAGATCTGGAAACACCATATATTTT
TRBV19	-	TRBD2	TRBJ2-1	CASSIGGAHNEQFF	TGTGCCAGTAGTATCGGGGGGGCCCACAATGAGCAGTTCTTC
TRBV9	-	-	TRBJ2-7	CASSVVTSSEQYF	TGTGCCAGCAGCGTAGTTACTAGTTCCGAGCAGTACTTC
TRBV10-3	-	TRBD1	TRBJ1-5	CAIGTGYDQPQHF	TGTGCCATAGGGACAGGGTACGATCAGCCCCAGCATTTT
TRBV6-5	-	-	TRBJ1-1	CASSYSTGVYTEAFF	TGTGCCAGCAGTTACTCGACCGGGGTGTACACTGAAGCTTTCTTT
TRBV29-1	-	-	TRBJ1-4	CSVGGTETNEKLFF	TGCAGCGTTGGCGGGACCGAAACTAATGAAAAACTGTTTTTT
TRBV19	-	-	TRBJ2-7	CASSKKGGRYEQYF	TGTGCCAGTAGTAAGAAGGGCGGTCGATACGAGCAGTACTTC
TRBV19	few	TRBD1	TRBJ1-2	CASSDRDRDGYTF	TGTGCCAGTAGTGACCGGGACAGGGATGGCTACACCTTC
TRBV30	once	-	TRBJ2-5	CAWSVSETQYF	TGTGCCTGGAGTGTATCTGAGACCCAGTACTTC
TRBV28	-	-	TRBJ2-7	CASSFRASYEQYF	TGTGCCAGCAGTTTCAGGGCTAGCTACGAGCAGTACTTC
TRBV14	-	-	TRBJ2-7	CASSQKRGVGEQYF	TGTGCCAGCAGCCAAAAACGGGGCGTCGGGGAGCAGTACTTC
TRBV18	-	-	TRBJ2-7	CASSPKDWIYEQYF	TGTGCCAGCTCACCAAAGGACTGGATCTACGAGCAGTACTTC
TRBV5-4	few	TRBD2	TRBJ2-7	CASSPGTSGGREQYF	TGTGCCAGCAGCCCTGGGACTAGCGGGGGGCGGGAGCAGTACTTC
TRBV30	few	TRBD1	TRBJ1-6	CAWVRGRVGQGSSPLHF	TGTGCCTGGGTCCGCGGAAGAGTGGGACAGGGGAGTTCACCCCTCCACTTT
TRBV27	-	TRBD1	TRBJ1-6	CASSVDRGGNSPLHF	TGTGCCAGCAGTGTAGACAGGGGTGGTAATTCACCCCTCCACTTT
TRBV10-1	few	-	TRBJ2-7	CASLGGEHYEQYF	TGCGCCAGCCTGGGCGGGGAACACTACGAGCAGTACTTC
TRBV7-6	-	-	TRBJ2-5	CASSLRRVETQYF	TGTGCCAGCAGCTTAAGGAGGGTAGAGACCCAGTACTTC
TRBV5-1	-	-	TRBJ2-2	CASSLTGTTPPNTGELFF	TGCGCCAGCAGCTTGACCGGGACGACTCCACCGAACACCGGGGAGCTGTTTTTT
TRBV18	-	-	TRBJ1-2	CASSPSHLTDYGYTF	TGTGCCAGCTCACCCTCCCATCTGACAGATTATGGCTACACCTTC
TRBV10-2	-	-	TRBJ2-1	CAHREGSGDNEQFF	TGCGCCCACAGGGAGGGCAGCGGGGACAATGAGCAGTTCTTC
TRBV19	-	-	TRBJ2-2	CASSTTGIGTGELFF	TGTGCCAGTAGTACCACAGGGATTGGGACCGGGGAGCTGTTTTTT
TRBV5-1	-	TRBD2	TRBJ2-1	CASSLLTGTNNEQFF	TGCGCCAGCAGCTTGTTAACCGGGACTAACAATGAGCAGTTCTTC
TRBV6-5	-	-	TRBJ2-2	CASSSMARGIGELFF	TGTGCCAGCAGTTCGATGGCCAGGGGTATCGGGGAGCTGTTTTTT